This T cell receptor beta chain was recovered during a study of identical twins. Study conclusions and caveats: Twins' excess sharing was less marked for out-of-frame beta sequences. A lower insertion count was a feature of abundant cord blood beta clonotypes, with no such feature in memory repertoires.

V trimming: 6 bases; J trimming: 5 bases; junction bases outside the gene matches: 9. The CDR3 length is 14 residues. Germline CDR1 MNHEY, CDR2 SMNVEV (reference sequence). Carrying unique molecular identifiers, the cDNA also gained a universal primer site through template switching. A single record per CDR3 protein comes from TCRdb applying MiXCR to the 5' RACE reads. Here the sample spans about 810,000 distinct CDR3 sequences, 9% to 15% being singletons. The table lists this clonotype with many counts. Its antigen is still unknown. The data also belong to a second study, concerning yellow fever vaccine responses in identical twins.

This chain joins TRBV27 and TRBJ1-2, with 7 bases lining up with TRBD1. Specimen: PBMCs. This TCR came from a woman aged 18 to 35 in good health. As DNA, the CDR3 is TGTGCCAGCAGCCCCGGGACAGTCGGGTATGGCTACACCTTC. Translation gives CASSPGTVGYGYTF.